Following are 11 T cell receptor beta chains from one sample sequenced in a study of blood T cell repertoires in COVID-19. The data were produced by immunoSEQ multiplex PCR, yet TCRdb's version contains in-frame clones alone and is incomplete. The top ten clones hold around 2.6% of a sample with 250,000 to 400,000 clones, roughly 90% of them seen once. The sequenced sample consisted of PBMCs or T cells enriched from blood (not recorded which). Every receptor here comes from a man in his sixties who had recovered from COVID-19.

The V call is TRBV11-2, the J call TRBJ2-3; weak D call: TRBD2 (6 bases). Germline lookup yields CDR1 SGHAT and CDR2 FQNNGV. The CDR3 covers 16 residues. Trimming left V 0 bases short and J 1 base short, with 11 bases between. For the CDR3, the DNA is TGTGCCAGCAGCTTAGAAGCCGGGAGCCGCACAGATACGCAGTATTTT. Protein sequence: CASSLEAGSRTDTQYF.

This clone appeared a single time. CDR3 in amino acids: CASSLTSGTTDTQYF. Written as DNA, the CDR3 is TGCGCCAGCAGCTTGACTAGCGGGACCACAGATACGCAGTATTTT. V and J are TRBV5-1 and TRBJ2-3, with 10 bases aligning to TRBD2. The CDR3 extends over 15 amino acids. CDR1 SGHRS and CDR2 YFSETQ come from the germline V gene. Trimming removed 1 base from V and 2 bases from J; junction bases left unmatched: 1.

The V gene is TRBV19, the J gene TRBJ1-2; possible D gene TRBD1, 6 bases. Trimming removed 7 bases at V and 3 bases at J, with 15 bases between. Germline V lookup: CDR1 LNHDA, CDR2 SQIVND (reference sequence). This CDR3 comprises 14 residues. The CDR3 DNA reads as TGTGCCAGTACCCAGAGTGAGGGGGACTATGGCTACACCTTC. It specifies CASTQSEGDYGYTF.

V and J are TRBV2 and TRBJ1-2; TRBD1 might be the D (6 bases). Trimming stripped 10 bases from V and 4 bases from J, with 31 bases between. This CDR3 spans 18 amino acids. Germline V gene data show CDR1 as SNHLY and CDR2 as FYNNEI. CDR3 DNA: TGTGCCATAGTCCTGGGACGATCCTGGGACAAAAAAACCTATGGCTACACCTTC. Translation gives CAIVLGRSWDKKTYGYTF.

CDR3 nucleotide sequence: TGTGCCAGCAGCTTAGATTATGCGGACAATGAGCAGTTCTTC. Its translation is CASSLDYADNEQFF. V usage is TRBV11-2 and J usage is TRBJ2-1; D is uncertain. Germline V gives CDR1 SGHAT, CDR2 FQNNGV. V lost 0 bases and J lost 5, with 8 bases in between. The CDR3 sequence is 14 residues long.

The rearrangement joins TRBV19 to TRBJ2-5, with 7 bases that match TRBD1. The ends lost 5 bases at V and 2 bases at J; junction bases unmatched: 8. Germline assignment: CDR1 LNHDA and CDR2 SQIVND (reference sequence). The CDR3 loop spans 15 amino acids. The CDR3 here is CASSDVGGPQETQYF. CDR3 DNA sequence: TGTGCCAGTAGTGATGTAGGGGGCCCTCAAGAGACCCAGTACTTC.

CDR3 nucleotide sequence: TGTGCCAGCAGTGTGGCAGGAGGGTATAGCAATCAGCCCCAGCATTTT. Protein product: CASSVAGGYSNQPQHF. The V and J genes are TRBV6-1 and TRBJ1-5, with D hard to call. V was trimmed by 4 bases and J by 0 bases, leaving 13 bases between them. Germline CDR1 MNHNS, CDR2 SASEGT. This CDR3 contains 16 residues.

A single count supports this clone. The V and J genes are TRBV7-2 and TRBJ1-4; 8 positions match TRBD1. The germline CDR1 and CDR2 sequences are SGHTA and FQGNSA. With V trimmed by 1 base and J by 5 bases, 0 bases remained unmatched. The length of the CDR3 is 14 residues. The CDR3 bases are TGTGCCAGCAGCTTAGACAGGGGGAATGAAAAACTGTTTTTT. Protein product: CASSLDRGNEKLFF. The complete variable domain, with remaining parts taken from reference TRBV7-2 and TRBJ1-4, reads GAGVSQSPSNKVTEKGKDVELRCDPISGHTALYWYRQSLGQGLEFLIYFQGNSAPDKSGLPSDRFSAERTGGSVSTLTIQRTQQEDSAVYLCASSLDRGNEKLFFGSGTQLSVL.

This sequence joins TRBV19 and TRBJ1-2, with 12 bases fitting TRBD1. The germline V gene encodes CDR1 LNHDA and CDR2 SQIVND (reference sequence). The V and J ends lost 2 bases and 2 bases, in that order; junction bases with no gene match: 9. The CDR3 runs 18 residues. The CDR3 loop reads CASSILAGQGASNYGYTF. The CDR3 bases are TGTGCCAGTAGTATACTTGCGGGACAGGGGGCCTCGAACTATGGCTACACCTTC. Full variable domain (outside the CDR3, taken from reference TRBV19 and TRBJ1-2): DGGITQSPKYLFRKEGQNVTLSCEQNLNHDAMYWYRQDPGQGLRLIYYSQIVNDFQKGDIAEGYSVSREKKESFPLTVTSAQKNPTAFYLCASSILAGQGASNYGYTFGSGTRLTVV.

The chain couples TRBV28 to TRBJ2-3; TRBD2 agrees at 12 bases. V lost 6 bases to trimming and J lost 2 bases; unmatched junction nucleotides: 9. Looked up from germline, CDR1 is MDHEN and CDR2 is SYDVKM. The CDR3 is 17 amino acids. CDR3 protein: CASSPEGLAGSTDTQYF. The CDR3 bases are TGTGCCAGCAGCCCAGAGGGACTAGCGGGCTCCACAGATACGCAGTATTTT.

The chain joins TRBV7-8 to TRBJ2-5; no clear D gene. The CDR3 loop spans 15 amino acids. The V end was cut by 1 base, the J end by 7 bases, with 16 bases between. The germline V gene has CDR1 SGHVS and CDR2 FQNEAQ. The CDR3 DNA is TGTGCCAGCAGCTTAGTCACCAGTTCAAGTGGGACCCAGTACTTC. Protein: CASSLVTSSSGTQYF. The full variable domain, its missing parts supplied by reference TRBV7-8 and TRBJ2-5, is GAGVSQSPRYKVAKRGQDVALRCDPISGHVSLFWYQQALGQGPEFLTYFQNEAQLDKSGLPSDRFFAERPEGSVSTLKIQRTQQEDSAVYLCASSLVTSSSGTQYFGPGTRLLVL.